The text below deals with one T cell receptor (beta chain). This record comes from a study of technical replicates of blood from a handful of donors. The germline V gene has CDR1 SGHNT and CDR2 YYREEE (reference sequence). The CDR3 runs to 19 residues. V shed 1 base and J 3 bases; nucleotides not matched to a gene: 10. The table came from immunoSEQ multiplex PCR; TCRdb's copy has only in-frame clones and leaves some out. Of just over 8,000 clones listed, 90% are singletons. This TCR was recovered from a human donor in good health. The chain links TRBV5-4 to TRBJ2-2; TRBD2 matches at 12 bases. The sequenced sample was PBMCs. CDR3 sequence reads: CASSLITTSGSAYTGELFF. DNA of the CDR3: TGTGCCAGCAGCTTGATCACGACTAGCGGGAGTGCGTACACCGGGGAGCTGTTTTTT.